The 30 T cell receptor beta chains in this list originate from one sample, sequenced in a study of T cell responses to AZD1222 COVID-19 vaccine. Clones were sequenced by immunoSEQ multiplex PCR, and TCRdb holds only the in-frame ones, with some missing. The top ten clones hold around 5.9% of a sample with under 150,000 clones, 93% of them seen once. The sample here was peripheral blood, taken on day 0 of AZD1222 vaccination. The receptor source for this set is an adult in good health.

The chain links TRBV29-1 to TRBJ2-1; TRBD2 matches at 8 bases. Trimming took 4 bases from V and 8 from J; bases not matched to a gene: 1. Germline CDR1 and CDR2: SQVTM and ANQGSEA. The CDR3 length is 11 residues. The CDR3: CSVVAGYEQFF. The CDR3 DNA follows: TGCAGCGTTGTAGCGGGGTATGAGCAGTTCTTC.

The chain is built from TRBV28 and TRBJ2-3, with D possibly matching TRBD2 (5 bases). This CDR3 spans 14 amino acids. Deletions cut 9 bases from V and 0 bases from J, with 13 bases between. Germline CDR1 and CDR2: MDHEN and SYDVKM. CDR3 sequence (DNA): TGTGCCAGTCTCCAAGGCGGGAGCACAGATACGCAGTATTTT. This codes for CASLQGGSTDTQYF. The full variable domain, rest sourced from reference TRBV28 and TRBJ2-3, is DVKVTQSSRYLVKRTGEKVFLECVQDMDHENMFWYRQDPGLGLRLIYFSYDVKMKEKGDIPEGYSVSREKKERFSLILESASTNQTSMYLCASLQGGSTDTQYFGPGTRLTVL.

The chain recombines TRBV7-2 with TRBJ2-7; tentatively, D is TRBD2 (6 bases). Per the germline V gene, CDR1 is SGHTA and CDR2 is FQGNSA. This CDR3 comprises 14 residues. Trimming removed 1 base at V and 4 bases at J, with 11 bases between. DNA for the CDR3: TGTGCCAGCAGCTTAGTGGCTAGCGAGTACGAGCAGTACTTC. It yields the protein CASSLVASEYEQYF. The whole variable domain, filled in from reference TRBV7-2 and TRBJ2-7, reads GAGVSQSPSNKVTEKGKDVELRCDPISGHTALYWYRQSLGQGLEFLIYFQGNSAPDKSGLPSDRFSAERTGGSVSTLTIQRTQQEDSAVYLCASSLVASEYEQYFGPGTRLTVT.

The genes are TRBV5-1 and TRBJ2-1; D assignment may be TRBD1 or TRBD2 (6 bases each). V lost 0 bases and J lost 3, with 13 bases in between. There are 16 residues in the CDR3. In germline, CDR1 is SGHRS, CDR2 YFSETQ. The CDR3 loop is CASSLAPQGGYNEQFF. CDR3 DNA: TGCGCCAGCAGCTTGGCTCCACAGGGAGGCTACAATGAGCAGTTCTTC.

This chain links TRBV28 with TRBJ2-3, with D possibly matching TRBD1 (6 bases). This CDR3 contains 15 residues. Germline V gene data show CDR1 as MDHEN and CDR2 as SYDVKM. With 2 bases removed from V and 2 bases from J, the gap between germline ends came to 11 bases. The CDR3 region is CASSLDRSFTDTQYF. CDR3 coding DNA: TGTGCCAGCAGTTTAGACAGGTCTTTCACAGATACGCAGTATTTT.

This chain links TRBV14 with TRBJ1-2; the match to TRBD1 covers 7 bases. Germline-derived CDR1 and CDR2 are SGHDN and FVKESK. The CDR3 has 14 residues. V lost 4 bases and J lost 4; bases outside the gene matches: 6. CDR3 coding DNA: TGTGCCAGCAGCCGCACCGGGACAGTCTATGGCTACACCTTC. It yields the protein CASSRTGTVYGYTF.

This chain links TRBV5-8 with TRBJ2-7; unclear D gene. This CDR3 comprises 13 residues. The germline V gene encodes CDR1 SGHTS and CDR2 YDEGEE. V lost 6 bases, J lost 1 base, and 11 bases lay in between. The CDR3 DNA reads TGTGCCAGCATAAAAGTCAGATCCTACGAGCAGTACTTC. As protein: CASIKVRSYEQYF.

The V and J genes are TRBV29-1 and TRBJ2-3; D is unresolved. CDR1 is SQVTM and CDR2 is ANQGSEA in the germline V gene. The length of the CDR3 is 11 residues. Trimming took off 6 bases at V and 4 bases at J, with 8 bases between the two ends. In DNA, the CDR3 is TGCAGCGTCGATAAAGCAGATACGCAGTATTTT. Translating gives CSVDKADTQYF.

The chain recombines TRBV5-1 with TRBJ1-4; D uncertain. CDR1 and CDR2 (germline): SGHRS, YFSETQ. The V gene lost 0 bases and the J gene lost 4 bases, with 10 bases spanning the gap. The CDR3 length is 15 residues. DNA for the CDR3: TGCGCCAGCAGCTTGGCCGGGAAGGGTAATGAAAAACTGTTTTTT. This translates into CASSLAGKGNEKLFF.

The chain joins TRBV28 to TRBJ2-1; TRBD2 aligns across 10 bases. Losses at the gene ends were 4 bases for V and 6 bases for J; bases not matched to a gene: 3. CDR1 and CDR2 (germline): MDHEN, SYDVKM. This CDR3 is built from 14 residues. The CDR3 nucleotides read TGTGCCAGCAGTTCCCTAGCGGGAGCCAATGAGCAGTTCTTC. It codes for CASSSLAGANEQFF.

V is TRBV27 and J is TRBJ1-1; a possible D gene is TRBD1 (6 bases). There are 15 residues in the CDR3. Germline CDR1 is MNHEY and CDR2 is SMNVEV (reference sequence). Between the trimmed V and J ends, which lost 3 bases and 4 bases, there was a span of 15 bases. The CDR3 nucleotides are TGTGCCAGCAGTTTCACAGGGCCCGGGGTCACTGAAGCTTTCTTT. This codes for CASSFTGPGVTEAFF.

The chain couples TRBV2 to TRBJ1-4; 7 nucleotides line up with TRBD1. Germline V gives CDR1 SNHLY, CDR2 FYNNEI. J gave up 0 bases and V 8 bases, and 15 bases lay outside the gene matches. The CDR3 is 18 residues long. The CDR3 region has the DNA TGTGCCAGCTCAGACAGGGAGATAAGCGCGTCAACTAATGAAAAACTGTTTTTT. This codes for CASSDREISASTNEKLFF.

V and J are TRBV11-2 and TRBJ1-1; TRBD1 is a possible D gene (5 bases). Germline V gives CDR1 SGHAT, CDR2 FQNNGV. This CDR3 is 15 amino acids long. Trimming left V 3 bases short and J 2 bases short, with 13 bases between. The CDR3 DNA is TGTGCCAGCAGCTTTGAGTCGGGGGATAACACTGAAGCTTTCTTT. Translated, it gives CASSFESGDNTEAFF.

CDR3 nucleotides: TGTGCCAGCAGAGGGAGGGAATATAATTCACCCCTCCACTTT. Translated: CASRGREYNSPLHF. V usage is TRBV9 and J usage is TRBJ1-6; the D is unclear. The germline CDR1 and CDR2 sequences are SGDLS and YYNGEE. The V end lost 5 bases, the J end lost 4 bases, and 10 bases lay between the germline ends. This CDR3 contains 14 residues.

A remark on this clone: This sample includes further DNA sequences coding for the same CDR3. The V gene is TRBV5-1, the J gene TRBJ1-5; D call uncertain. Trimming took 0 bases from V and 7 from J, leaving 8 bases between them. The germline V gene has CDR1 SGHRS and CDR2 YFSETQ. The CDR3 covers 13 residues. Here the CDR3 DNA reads TGCGCCAGCAGCTTGGAGGGAACACAGCCCCAGCATTTT. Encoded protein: CASSLEGTQPQHF.

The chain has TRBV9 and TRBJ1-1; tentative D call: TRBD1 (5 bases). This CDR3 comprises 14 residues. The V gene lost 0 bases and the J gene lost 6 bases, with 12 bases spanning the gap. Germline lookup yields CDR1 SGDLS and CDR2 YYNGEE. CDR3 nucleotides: TGTGCCAGCAGCGTAGGCGGAACGGGGGCTGAAGCTTTCTTT. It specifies CASSVGGTGAEAFF.

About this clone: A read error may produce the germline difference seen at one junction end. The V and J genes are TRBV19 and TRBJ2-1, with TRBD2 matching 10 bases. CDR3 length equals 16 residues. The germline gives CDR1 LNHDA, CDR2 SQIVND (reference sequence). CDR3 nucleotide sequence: TGTGCCAGTAGTCTAGAGCGGGAGGGGTACTACAATGAGCAGTTCTTC. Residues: CASSLEREGYYNEQFF.

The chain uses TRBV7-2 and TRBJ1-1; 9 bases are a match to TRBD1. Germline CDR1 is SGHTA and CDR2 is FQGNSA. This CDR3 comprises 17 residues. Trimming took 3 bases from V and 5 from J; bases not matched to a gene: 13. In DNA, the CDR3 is TGTGCCAGCAGCTTGTCAACAGGGGGCGCGGGGAGTACTGAAGCTTTCTTT. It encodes CASSLSTGGAGSTEAFF.

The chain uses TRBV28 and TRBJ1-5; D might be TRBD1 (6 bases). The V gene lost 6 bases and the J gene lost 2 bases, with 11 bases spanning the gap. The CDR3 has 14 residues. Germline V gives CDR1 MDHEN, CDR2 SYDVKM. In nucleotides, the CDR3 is TGTGCCAGCAGGGGCGGACAGCGCAATCAGCCCCAGCATTTT. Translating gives CASRGGQRNQPQHF.

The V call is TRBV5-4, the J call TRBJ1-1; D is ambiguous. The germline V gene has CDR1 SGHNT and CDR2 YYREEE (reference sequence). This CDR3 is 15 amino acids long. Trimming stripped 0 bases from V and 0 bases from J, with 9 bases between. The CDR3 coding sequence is TGTGCCAGCAGCTTGGTAGGGATAATGAACACTGAAGCTTTCTTT. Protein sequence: CASSLVGIMNTEAFF.

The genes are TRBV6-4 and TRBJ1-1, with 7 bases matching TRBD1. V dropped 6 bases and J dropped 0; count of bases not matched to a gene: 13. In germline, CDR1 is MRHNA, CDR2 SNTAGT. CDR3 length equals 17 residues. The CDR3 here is CASRARGQGEVNTEAFF. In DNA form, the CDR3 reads TGTGCCAGCAGGGCTAGAGGGCAGGGGGAGGTGAACACTGAAGCTTTCTTT.

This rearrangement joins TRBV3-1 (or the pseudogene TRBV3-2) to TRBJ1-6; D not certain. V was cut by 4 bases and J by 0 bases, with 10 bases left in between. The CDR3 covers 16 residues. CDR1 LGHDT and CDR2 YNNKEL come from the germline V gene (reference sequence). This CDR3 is CASSLATSSYNSPLHF. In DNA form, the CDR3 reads TGTGCCAGCAGCCTCGCGACAAGCTCCTATAATTCACCCCTCCACTTT.

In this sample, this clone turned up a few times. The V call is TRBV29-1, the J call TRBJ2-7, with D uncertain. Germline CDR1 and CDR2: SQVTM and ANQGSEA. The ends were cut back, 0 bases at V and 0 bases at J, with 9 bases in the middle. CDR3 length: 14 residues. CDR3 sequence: CSVEDAGSSYEQYF. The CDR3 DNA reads TGCAGCGTTGAAGATGCCGGAAGCTCCTACGAGCAGTACTTC.

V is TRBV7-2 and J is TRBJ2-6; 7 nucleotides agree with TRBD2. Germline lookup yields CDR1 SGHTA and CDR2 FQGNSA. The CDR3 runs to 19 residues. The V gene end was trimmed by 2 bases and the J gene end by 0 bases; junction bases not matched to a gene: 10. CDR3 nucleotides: TGTGCCAGCAGCTTACGGGGTGGACTAGTAACCTCTGGGGCCAACGTCCTGACTTTC. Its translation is CASSLRGGLVTSGANVLTF.

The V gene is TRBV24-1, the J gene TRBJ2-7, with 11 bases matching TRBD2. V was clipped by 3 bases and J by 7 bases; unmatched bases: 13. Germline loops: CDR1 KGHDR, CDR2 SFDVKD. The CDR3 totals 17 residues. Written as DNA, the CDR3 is TGTGCCACCAGTGATAGAATAGCGGGAGGGTCACCGTGGGAGCAGTACTTC. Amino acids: CATSDRIAGGSPWEQYF.

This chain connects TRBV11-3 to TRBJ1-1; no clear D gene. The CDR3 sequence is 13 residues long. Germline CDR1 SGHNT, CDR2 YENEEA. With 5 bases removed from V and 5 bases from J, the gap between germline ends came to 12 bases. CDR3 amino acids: CASSTSWGTEAFF. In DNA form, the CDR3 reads TGTGCCAGCAGCACCTCATGGGGTACTGAAGCTTTCTTT.

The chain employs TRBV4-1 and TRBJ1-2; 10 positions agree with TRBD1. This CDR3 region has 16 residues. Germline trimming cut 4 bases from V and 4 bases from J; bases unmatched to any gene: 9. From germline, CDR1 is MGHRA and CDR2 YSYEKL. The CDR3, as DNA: TGCGCCAGCAGCCCCGCCCCCGGACAGGGGGTCTATGGCTACACCTTC. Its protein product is CASSPAPGQGVYGYTF.

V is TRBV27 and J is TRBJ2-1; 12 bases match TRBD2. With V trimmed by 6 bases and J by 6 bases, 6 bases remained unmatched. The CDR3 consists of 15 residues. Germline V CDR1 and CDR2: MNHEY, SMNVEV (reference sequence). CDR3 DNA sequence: TGTGCCAGCAGCCCGGGACTAGCGGGCCGCAATGAGCAGTTCTTC. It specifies CASSPGLAGRNEQFF.

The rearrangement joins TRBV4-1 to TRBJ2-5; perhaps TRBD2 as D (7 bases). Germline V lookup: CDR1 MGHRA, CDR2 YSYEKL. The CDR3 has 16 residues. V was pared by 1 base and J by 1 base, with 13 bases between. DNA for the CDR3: TGCGCCAGCAGCCAAGCGTGGCGGGGGCCCCAAGAGACCCAGTACTTC. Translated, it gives CASSQAWRGPQETQYF.

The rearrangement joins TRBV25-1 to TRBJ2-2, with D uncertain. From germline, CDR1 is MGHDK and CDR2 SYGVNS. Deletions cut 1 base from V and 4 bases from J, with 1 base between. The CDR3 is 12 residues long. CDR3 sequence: CASSEFTGELFF. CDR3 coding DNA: TGTGCCAGCAGTGAATTCACCGGGGAGCTGTTTTTT.